A single T cell receptor beta chain is shown here with its context. This sample was taken from a study of blood T cell repertoires in COVID-19. On the study more broadly: Sources were T cells, B-cell-depleted T cells, or PBMCs; the material itself was cDNA or gDNA.

Germline V gene sequence: CDR1 MDHEN, CDR2 SYDVKM. The CDR3 has 14 amino acids. J gave up 3 bases and V 5 bases, and 2 bases lay outside the gene matches. As originally analysed: It was from reference gene primer amplification that nucleated cell counts were estimated. Clones were read by immunoSEQ multiplex PCR, and TCRdb kept only the in-frame ones, dropping some. Clone size and the V and J calls come from that table; the DNA yielded D and trimming. The table records around 76,000 clones, over 65% of them present only once. The sequencing input was peripheral blood. The chain employs TRBV28 and TRBJ1-4; 8 bases map to TRBD1. The receptor was derived from a woman in her seventies with acute or convalescent COVID-19. The CDR3: CASSTGQANEKLFF. DNA of the CDR3: TGTGCCAGCAGTACGGGACAGGCTAATGAAAAACTGTTTTTT.